This passage covers 11 T cell receptor beta chains from one sample sequenced in a study of T-cell reconstitution after alpha-beta-depleted transplantation in children. Preparation of the TCRbeta library was carried out with unique molecular identifiers. TCRdb re-analysed the PCR reads in MiXCR, keeping a single row per CDR3 protein. The sample holds 800,000 to 1,000,000 distinct CDR3 sequences, about 30% seen once. Sequences were derived from PBMCs, mostly from graft donor cells, sampled 360 days after TCRalphabeta/CD19-depleted stem cell transplant. The receptors were sampled from a boy less than two years old who had a stem cell transplant for SCID, so the T cells may come from the graft donor.

This clonotype came up a few times. This rearrangement joins TRBV6-2 or TRBV6-3 to TRBJ2-6; no definite D call. This CDR3 has 16 residues. V was trimmed by 6 bases and J by 2 bases, leaving 14 bases between them. Germline CDR1 MNHEY, CDR2 SVGEGT. The CDR3 DNA sequence: TGTGCCAGCAGCCAACAAACAGCCACTGGGGCCAACGTCCTGACTTTC. Amino acids: CASSQQTATGANVLTF.

The chain joins TRBV7-6 to TRBJ1-5; D is uncertain. Germline values: CDR1 SGHVS, CDR2 FNYEAQ. This CDR3 region has 13 residues. V lost 2 bases, J lost 5 bases, and 7 bases lay in between. The CDR3 DNA follows: TGTGCCAGCAGCTTATTGAAGGATCAGCCCCAGCATTTT. Its translation: CASSLLKDQPQHF.

CDR3 bases: TGTGCCAGCAGCCTTAGCGGATATGAGGGAGAGACCCAGTACTTC. As protein: CASSLSGYEGETQYF. This sequence joins TRBV9 and TRBJ2-5; a weak D match, TRBD2 (6 bases). Germline values: CDR1 SGDLS, CDR2 YYNGEE. The CDR3 loop spans 15 amino acids. With 4 bases removed from V and 4 bases from J, the gap between germline ends came to 17 bases.

This clonotype was seen a few times. J is TRBJ2-6 and V is TRBV12-3 or TRBV12-4; D gene ambiguous. The CDR3 length is 15 residues. V was cut by 3 bases and J by 3 bases, with 9 bases left in between. The CDR3 DNA is TGTGCCAGCAGTTTTGGGCGGTTTGGGGCCAACGTCCTGACTTTC. Its protein is CASSFGRFGANVLTF.

The chain carries TRBV23-1 and TRBJ2-7; maybe TRBD2 (6 bases). TRBV23-1 falls under the ORF class, with uncertain function. The CDR3 has 12 residues. The V gene lost 6 bases and the J gene lost 8 bases, with 14 bases spanning the gap. This chain's CDR3 is CASRRGGEKQYF. CDR3 bases: TGCGCCAGCAGGCGGGGCGGGGAGAAGCAGTACTTC.

The sample holds a few counts of this clonotype. V gene TRBV2 combines with J gene TRBJ2-7; D remains ambiguous. The CDR3 totals 13 residues. Germline loops: CDR1 SNHLY, CDR2 FYNNEI. V was shortened by 8 bases and J by 0 bases, with 11 bases between the two germline ends. The CDR3 region is CASAGWSSYEQYF. The CDR3 nucleotides are TGTGCCAGCGCAGGTTGGAGCTCCTACGAGCAGTACTTC.

This sequence joins TRBV2 and TRBJ2-5; D is possibly TRBD1 (6 bases). Trimming cost V 4 bases and J 3 bases, with 15 bases left between them. Per the germline V gene, CDR1 is SNHLY and CDR2 is FYNNEI. The CDR3 runs to 15 residues. CDR3 in amino acids: CASSAWTAAEETQYF. DNA of the CDR3: TGTGCCAGCAGTGCATGGACAGCCGCAGAAGAGACCCAGTACTTC.

This clonotype was found a few times. This sequence joins TRBV7-3 and TRBJ2-2; D is perhaps TRBD2 (6 bases). Per the germline V gene, CDR1 is SGHTA and CDR2 is FQGTGA. V was shortened by 4 bases and J by 2 bases, with 8 bases between the two germline ends. This CDR3 is 14 amino acids long. The CDR3 coding sequence is TGTGCCAGCAGCTGGGACTTCAACACCGGGGAGCTGTTTTTT. Translating it yields CASSWDFNTGELFF. Based on the CDR3 plus reference TRBV7-3 and TRBJ2-2, the full variable domain is GAGVSQTPSNKVTEKGKYVELRCDPISGHTALYWYRQSLGQGPEFLIYFQGTGAADDSGLPNDRFFAVRPEGSVSTLKIQRTERGDSAVYLCASSWDFNTGELFFGEGSRLTVL.

The chain is built from TRBV7-9 and TRBJ2-7; possibly TRBD1 or TRBD2 for D (5 bases each). Germline CDR1 SEHNR, CDR2 FQNEAQ (reference sequence). V was trimmed by 1 base and J by 4 bases, leaving 11 bases between them. The CDR3 is 14 amino acids. In DNA, the CDR3 is TGTGCCAGCAGCTTAGGAGGGCCAGGGTACGAGCAGTACTTC. This translates into CASSLGGPGYEQYF.

The V and J genes are TRBV9 and TRBJ2-3, with D possibly being TRBD2 (5 bases). With 5 bases removed from V and 3 bases from J, the gap between germline ends came to 10 bases. Germline lookup yields CDR1 SGDLS and CDR2 YYNGEE. The CDR3 runs 13 residues. The CDR3 DNA follows: TGTGCCAGCAGTGTCTCGGGAACAGATACGCAGTATTTT. This sequence encodes CASSVSGTDTQYF.

V and J are TRBV4-1 and TRBJ2-4; the match to TRBD2 covers 10 bases. Germline V lookup: CDR1 MGHRA, CDR2 YSYEKL. Trimming took 0 bases from V and 0 from J; bases not matched to a gene: 8. CDR3 length: 19 amino acids. This CDR3 is CASSQEASGSKLAKNIQYF. In nucleotides, the CDR3 is TGCGCCAGCAGCCAAGAAGCTAGCGGGAGTAAGCTAGCCAAAAACATTCAGTACTTC.